The TCR beta chain under discussion was sequenced for a study of CD8 T cells in Susac syndrome. Random hexamers were used to reverse transcribe 0.5 to 1 ug of RNA. Each CDR3 protein gets one entry after TCRdb re-called the immunoSEQ multiplex PCR reads with MiXCR. The repertoire includes over 350,000 distinct CDR3 sequences, around 85% of them detected once, and under 0.15% sits in the top ten. The V end lost 3 bases, the J end lost 6 bases, and 11 bases lay between the germline ends. The CDR3 spans 14 residues. The V gene's germline CDR1 is MDHEN and CDR2 SYDVKM. Sequencing was done on a sample of CD8+ T cells from PBMCs. The rearrangement uses TRBV28 and TRBJ2-2; a weak D match, TRBD1 (5 bases). The sequence came from a human donor with multiple sclerosis. CDR3 amino acids: CASSFWGLAGELFF. The CDR3 DNA reads TGTGCCAGCAGTTTCTGGGGCTTGGCCGGGGAGCTGTTTTTT.